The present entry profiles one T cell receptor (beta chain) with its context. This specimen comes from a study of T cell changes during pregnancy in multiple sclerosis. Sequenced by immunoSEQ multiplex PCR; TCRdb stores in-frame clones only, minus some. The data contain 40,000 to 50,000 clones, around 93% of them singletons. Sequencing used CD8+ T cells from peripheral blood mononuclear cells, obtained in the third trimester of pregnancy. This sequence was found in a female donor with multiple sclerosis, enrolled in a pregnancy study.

Written as DNA, the CDR3 is TGTGCCAGCAGTTACCTACTAGCGGGAGGGCCGGGGGTTACGCAGTATTTT. Encoded protein: CASSYLLAGGPGVTQYF. The chain combines TRBV27 with TRBJ2-3, with TRBD2 identical over 13 bases. V lost 4 bases and J lost 8; bases outside the gene matches: 12. Per the germline V gene, CDR1 is MNHEY and CDR2 is SMNVEV (reference sequence). There are 17 residues in the CDR3.